Listed below are T cell receptor beta chains from one sample, sequenced in a study of CD8 T cells in Susac syndrome. One entry per CDR3 protein, called by TCRdb with MiXCR from the immunoSEQ multiplex PCR reads. Of about 150,000 distinct CDR3 sequences listed, approximately 96% are singletons. Source material: CD4+ T cells from PBMCs. These TCRs come from a human donor with Susac syndrome. Each CDR3 is given with its conserved first and last residue. D genes are given only for firm matches. For some rows the clone size is stated as once, few or many, or as a class when expanded; others skip it.

CDR3: CASSSTEQSPGELFF
DNA: TGTGCCAGCAGTTCCACAGAGCAATCTCCCGGGGAGCTGTTTTTT
V: TRBV7-6
D: .
J: TRBJ2-2
size: once
length: 15

CDR3: CASSPENRFFTEAFF
DNA: TGCGCCAGCAGTCCGGAGAACAGGTTTTTTACTGAAGCTTTCTTT
V: TRBV4-1
D: .
J: TRBJ1-1
size: .
length: 15

CDR3: CASTQDSRVDGYTF
DNA: TGTGCCAGCACCCAGGACAGTCGAGTCGATGGCTACACCTTC
V: TRBV13
D: .
J: TRBJ1-2
size: .
length: 14

CDR3: CASSEGPRHIYEQYF
DNA: TGTGCCAGCAGTGAAGGCCCTCGCCATATCTACGAGCAGTACTTC
V: TRBV25-1
D: .
J: TRBJ2-7
size: .
length: 15

CDR3: CASSMGLEREYSYEQYF
DNA: TGTGCCAGTAGTATGGGTTTGGAGCGGGAGTACTCCTACGAGCAGTACTTC
V: TRBV19
D: TRBD2
J: TRBJ2-7
size: once
length: 17

CDR3: CASSKGQANTGELFF
DNA: TGCGCCAGCAGCAAGGGACAGGCGAACACCGGGGAGCTGTTTTTT
V: TRBV5-1
D: TRBD1
J: TRBJ2-2
size: .
length: 15

CDR3: CASCTGNTEAFF
DNA: TGTGCCAGCTGTACAGGGAACACTGAAGCTTTCTTT
V: TRBV25-1
D: .
J: TRBJ1-1
size: .
length: 12

CDR3: CASSVSLSSTDTQYF
DNA: TGTGCCAGCAGCGTAAGCCTCTCTAGCACAGATACGCAGTATTTT
V: TRBV5-5
D: .
J: TRBJ2-3
size: .
length: 15

CDR3: CASSLQTGGNYGYTF
DNA: TGTGCCAGCAGCTTACAAACAGGGGGGAACTATGGCTACACCTTC
V: TRBV7-3
D: TRBD1
J: TRBJ1-2
size: .
length: 15

CDR3: CSATRINYGYTF
DNA: TGCAGTGCTACTAGAATTAACTATGGCTACACCTTC
V: TRBV20-1
D: .
J: TRBJ1-2
size: .
length: 12

CDR3: CSFKREGEQYF
DNA: TGCAGTTTCAAGCGGGAAGGGGAGCAGTACTTC
V: TRBV29-1
D: TRBD2
J: TRBJ2-7
size: .
length: 11

CDR3: CASSQDVNQPQHF
DNA: TGTGCCAGCAGCCAGGACGTAAATCAGCCCCAGCATTTT
V: TRBV3-1
D: .
J: TRBJ1-5
size: .
length: 13